Listed below are T cell receptor beta chains from one sample, sequenced in a study of T cells in Graves' hyperthyroidism and ophthalmopathy. TCRdb reprocessed the multiplex PCR reads via MiXCR and lists one record per CDR3 protein. The table lists a few hundred thousand distinct CDR3 sequences, 15% to 18% of them singletons. Sample: blood. These receptor sequences come from a woman aged 18-29 years with Graves' hyperthyroidism that later progressed to Graves' ophthalmopathy. Each CDR3 is given with its conserved first and last residue. Fields, in order: J gene, D gene, clone size, V gene, CDR3 DNA, CDR3 protein. The D gene is left open where the match is weak. Clone size is stated in some rows and not others, as once, few, many or a class when expanded.

J gene: TRBJ2-1
D gene: TRBD1
clone size: NA
V gene: TRBV5-4
CDR3 DNA: TGTGCCAGCAGCTTGGAGACAGGGGACAATGAGCAGTTCTTC
CDR3 protein: CASSLETGDNEQFF

J gene: TRBJ2-1
D gene: NA
clone size: many
V gene: TRBV28
CDR3 DNA: TGTGCCAGCAGTTTCCTAGCCTCCTACAATGAGCAGTTCTTC
CDR3 protein: CASSFLASYNEQFF

J gene: TRBJ2-7
D gene: NA
clone size: few
V gene: TRBV7-9
CDR3 DNA: TGTGCCAGCAGAGCCGACGGTGACTACGAGCAGTACTTC
CDR3 protein: CASRADGDYEQYF

J gene: TRBJ2-1
D gene: TRBD1
clone size: NA
V gene: TRBV11-2
CDR3 DNA: TGTGCCAGCAGCTTATCCGGGACAGAGGGCAATGAGCAGTTCTTC
CDR3 protein: CASSLSGTEGNEQFF

J gene: TRBJ2-7
D gene: NA
clone size: many
V gene: TRBV20-1
CDR3 DNA: TGCAGTGCTAGAGATTTTTTAAGGGGGGTCGGACTCACGAGCTACGAGCAGTACTTC
CDR3 protein: CSARDFLRGVGLTSYEQYF

J gene: TRBJ2-7
D gene: NA
clone size: NA
V gene: TRBV19
CDR3 DNA: TGTGCCAGTAGTATAGCAGGCGAGCAGTACTTC
CDR3 protein: CASSIAGEQYF

J gene: TRBJ1-1
D gene: NA
clone size: many
V gene: TRBV5-6
CDR3 DNA: TGTGCCAGCAGCGATGGACGGTCGAACACTGAAGCTTTCTTT
CDR3 protein: CASSDGRSNTEAFF

J gene: TRBJ1-2
D gene: TRBD1
clone size: NA
V gene: TRBV19
CDR3 DNA: TGTGCCAGTAGAATCCCGGACAGGGGGAACTATGGCTACACCTTC
CDR3 protein: CASRIPDRGNYGYTF

J gene: TRBJ1-3
D gene: NA
clone size: NA
V gene: TRBV6-5
CDR3 DNA: TGTGCCAGCAGTTATTTTAGGGGTCAAGGCTCTGGAAACACCATATATTTT
CDR3 protein: CASSYFRGQGSGNTIYF

J gene: TRBJ1-5
D gene: NA
clone size: many
V gene: TRBV6-1
CDR3 DNA: TGTGCCAGCAGTGGCCTTGAGGGGTATAGCAATCAGCCCCAGCATTTT
CDR3 protein: CASSGLEGYSNQPQHF

J gene: TRBJ1-2
D gene: NA
clone size: few
V gene: TRBV4-3
CDR3 DNA: TGCGCCAGCAGCCAAGGGAACCGAGCTAACTATGGCTACACCTTC
CDR3 protein: CASSQGNRANYGYTF

J gene: TRBJ2-7
D gene: NA
clone size: NA
V gene: TRBV7-2
CDR3 DNA: TGTGCCAGCAGCTTTTCTACCTACGAGCAGTACTTC
CDR3 protein: CASSFSTYEQYF

J gene: TRBJ2-2
D gene: TRBD1
clone size: few
V gene: TRBV20-1
CDR3 DNA: TGCAGTGCCTTAAATACAGGGGTGGAAGAGGCCACCGGGGAGCTGTTTTTT
CDR3 protein: CSALNTGVEEATGELFF

J gene: TRBJ2-2
D gene: NA
clone size: many
V gene: TRBV12-3/TRBV12-4
CDR3 DNA: TGTGCCAGCAGGAGGACTCAGAACACCGGGGAGCTGTTTTTT
CDR3 protein: CASRRTQNTGELFF

J gene: TRBJ2-5
D gene: TRBD2
clone size: NA
V gene: TRBV25-1
CDR3 DNA: TGTGCCAGCAGTGACCATATGGGGGAGGGTAGTCAAGAGACCCAGTACTTC
CDR3 protein: CASSDHMGEGSQETQYF

J gene: TRBJ2-1
D gene: TRBD2
clone size: many
V gene: TRBV7-8
CDR3 DNA: TGTGCCAGCAGCGAAGCACCAGGGCTAGCGGATACTAACTGGCAGTTCTTC
CDR3 protein: CASSEAPGLADTNWQFF

J gene: TRBJ2-1
D gene: TRBD2
clone size: few
V gene: TRBV28
CDR3 DNA: TGTGCCAGCAGTTTTTTCCTAGCGGACTACAATGAGCAGTTCTTC
CDR3 protein: CASSFFLADYNEQFF

J gene: TRBJ2-1
D gene: TRBD2
clone size: many
V gene: TRBV7-7
CDR3 DNA: TGTGCTAGCAGCTTAGCGGGGTTTGATGAGCAGTTCTTC
CDR3 protein: CASSLAGFDEQFF

J gene: TRBJ1-2
D gene: NA
clone size: NA
V gene: TRBV7-3
CDR3 DNA: TGTGCCAGCAGCCCCCTAGCGGGAGGGGGCTACACCTTC
CDR3 protein: CASSPLAGGGYTF

J gene: TRBJ1-2
D gene: TRBD1
clone size: few
V gene: TRBV4-1
CDR3 DNA: TGCGCCAGCAGCGGCCTAGGACAGGGAGGAGGCTACACCTTC
CDR3 protein: CASSGLGQGGGYTF

J gene: TRBJ1-6
D gene: NA
clone size: many
V gene: TRBV20-1
CDR3 DNA: TGCAGTGCTAGAGATCGAAGGCATAATTCACCCCTCCACTTT
CDR3 protein: CSARDRRHNSPLHF

J gene: TRBJ2-7
D gene: NA
clone size: few
V gene: TRBV19
CDR3 DNA: TGTGCCAGTAGCGTGAAAGGACAAGCAAACTACGAGCAGTACTTC
CDR3 protein: CASSVKGQANYEQYF

J gene: TRBJ2-5
D gene: TRBD2
clone size: many
V gene: TRBV20-1
CDR3 DNA: TGCAGTTTCGGGGAGGGACGGGAGACCCAGTACTTC
CDR3 protein: CSFGEGRETQYF

J gene: TRBJ2-3
D gene: NA
clone size: many
V gene: TRBV7-8
CDR3 DNA: TGTGCCAGCAGCTTAGTCCCTCCCGCAGATACGCAGTATTTT
CDR3 protein: CASSLVPPADTQYF